These 24 T cell receptor gamma chains were sequenced from one sample in a study of fetal and pediatric gammadelta thymocytes. TCRdb re-called clones from the reads via CATT. The top ten hold roughly 12% of the sample, which has approximately 580 gamma-chain clones, over 0.95% seen once. Material for sequencing was Vgamma9Vdelta2 gamma-delta T cells from the thymus. Subset: sorted CD3+gammadeltaTCR+Vgamma9+Vdelta2+ thymocytes. The source of these receptors is a child who underwent cardiac surgery and was recorded as healthy.

Note on this clone: This may come from a read error, since a much larger clone is one base off. The V call is TRGV10, the J call TRGJ1 or TRGJ2. TRGV10 is an ORF, with its function uncertain. This CDR3 spans 14 amino acids. The V segment lost 8 bases and the J segment 1 base; nucleotides outside the gene matches: 9. This CDR3 is CAAWDHTNYYKKLF. The CDR3 region has the DNA TGTGCTGCGTGGGACCATACAAATTATTATAAGAAACTCTTT.

In its sample, this clone ranks as medium-sized. The chain recombines TRGV9 with TRGJP. The CDR3 length is 16 residues. Germline CDR1 reads GITISATS; CDR2 reads ISYDGTV (reference sequence). V trimming: 3 bases; J trimming: 7 bases; junction bases outside the gene matches: 6. CDR3 sequence: CALWETGELGKKIKVF. The CDR3 nucleotides are TGTGCCTTGTGGGAGACGGGGGAGTTGGGCAAAAAAATCAAGGTATTT.

Relative to its sample, this clone is large. This chain uses TRGV3 with TRGJ1 or TRGJ2. The V gene's germline CDR1 is VTNTFY and CDR2 YDVSTARD (reference sequence). The CDR3 runs to 13 residues. Trimming cost V 0 bases and J 10 bases; bases outside gene matches: 9. CDR3 coding DNA: TGTGCCACCTGGGACAGGCCAGGGGAGAAGAAACTCTTT. As protein: CATWDRPGEKKLF.

This clone is large by share. The chain joins TRGV3 to TRGJ1 or TRGJ2. The germline V gene encodes CDR1 VTNTFY and CDR2 YDVSTARD (reference sequence). Trimming took 0 bases from V and 4 from J; bases not matched to a gene: 6. CDR3 length equals 14 residues. The CDR3 region is CATWDRLGYYKKLF. The CDR3 region has the DNA TGTGCCACCTGGGACAGGCTCGGCTATTATAAGAAACTCTTT.

Sample share makes this clone large (0.1 to 1%). This chain links TRGV9 with TRGJ1 or TRGJ2. CDR1 is GITISATS, CDR2 ISYDGTV, per germline (reference sequence). The trim removed 0 bases at V and 5 bases at J, leaving 13 bases unmatched. This CDR3 has 16 amino acids. CDR3 region: CALWEVCPIRNYKKLF. In nucleotides, the CDR3 is TGTGCCTTGTGGGAGGTGTGTCCAATTCGAAATTATAAGAAACTCTTT.

By frequency in the sample, this clone is large. This chain joins TRGV9 and TRGJ1 or TRGJ2. The CDR3 is 14 residues long. Germline V CDR1 and CDR2: GITISATS, ISYDGTV (reference sequence). Trimming cost V 2 bases and J 3 bases; bases outside gene matches: 7. Here the CDR3 reads CALWEGLVYYKKLF. CDR3 DNA sequence: TGTGCCTTGTGGGAGGGCTTGGTTTATTATAAGAAACTCTTT.

By share, this clone ranks as medium-sized. The rearrangement joins TRGV9 to TRGJP. Losses at the gene ends were 6 bases for V and 4 bases for J; bases not matched to a gene: 3. Germline CDR1 reads GITISATS; CDR2 reads ISYDGTV (reference sequence). The CDR3 consists of 15 residues. In DNA, the CDR3 is TGTGCCTTGTGGATCCAAGAGTTGGGCAAAAAAATCAAGGTATTT. This sequence encodes CALWIQELGKKIKVF.

A word on this clone: A much larger clone differs by one base, so this may be a read error. The rearrangement links TRGV10 to TRGJ1 or TRGJ2. TRGV10 is recorded as an ORF, its role being uncertain. With 8 bases clipped from V and 1 base from J, the junction kept 9 bases outside the gene matches. The CDR3 is 14 residues long. As DNA, the CDR3 is TGTGCTGCGTGGGTCCGTACAAATTATTATAAGAAACTCTTT. It encodes CAAWVRTNYYKKLF.

In the case of this clone: A much larger clone lies one base from this, so it may be a read error. The V call is TRGV9, the J call TRGJ1 or TRGJ2. Germline lookup yields CDR1 GITISATS and CDR2 ISYDGTV (reference sequence). Trimming removed 3 bases from V and 3 bases from J; junction bases left unmatched: 5. The length of the CDR3 is 13 residues. This chain's CDR3 is CALWESPYYKKLF. The DNA of the CDR3 is TGTGCCTTGTGGGAGTCCCCTTATTATAAGAAACTCTTT.

This clone appeared a few times. A far larger clone is only one base removed, so a read error is likely. The gene calls are TRGV9 and TRGJ1 or TRGJ2. The CDR3 runs to 15 residues. Germline V gene sequence: CDR1 GITISATS, CDR2 ISYDGTV (reference sequence). As DNA, the CDR3 is TGTGCCTTGTGGGAGAGCTGGTTACGCCCTTATAAGAGACTCTTT. Translating it yields CALWESWLRPYKRLF.

This clone ranks as large (0.1 to 1%). The chain joins TRGV10 to TRGJ1 or TRGJ2. TRGV10 is marked as an open reading frame, function uncertain. V shed 8 bases and J 2 bases; nucleotides not matched to a gene: 1. The CDR3 loop spans 11 amino acids. Written as DNA, the CDR3 is TGTGCTGCGTGGGATTATTATAAGAAACTCTTT. Its translation: CAAWDYYKKLF.

In its sample, this clone was seen a few times. A read error is possible here, since a much larger clone lies one base away. The chain joins TRGV9 to TRGJ1 or TRGJ2. Germline loops: CDR1 GITISATS, CDR2 ISYDGTV (reference sequence). The J segment lost 13 bases and the V segment lost 2 bases, leaving 14 bases of the junction unmatched. CDR3 length: 13 residues. CDR3 sequence (DNA): TGTGCCTTGTGGGAGGCCCAGACCGGATTTAAACTCTTT. This encodes CALWEAQTGFKLF.

This clone is large within its sample. The chain is built from TRGV9 and TRGJ1 or TRGJ2. Per germline, CDR1 GITISATS and CDR2 ISYDGTV (reference sequence). The CDR3 is 15 amino acids. V shed 3 bases and J 4 bases; nucleotides not matched to a gene: 12. CDR3 nucleotide sequence: TGTGCCTTGTGGGAGACCGGGGGACGGTATTATAAGAAACTCTTT. It codes for CALWETGGRYYKKLF.

This clone was counted between two and nine times. Only one base separates this from a far larger clonotype, so it likely reflects a read error. It is unclear where the CDR3 begins or ends on the DNA, so no DNA is shown, and the CDR3 is as TCRdb lists it. J is TRGJP2 and V is TRGV11. TRGV11 is assigned to the ORF class and has an uncertain function. Ends included, the CDR3 has 18 residues. CDR3: CTTVPAGLGTLRDWFKTF.

By sample share, this clone is medium-sized. V and J are TRGV9 and TRGJ1 or TRGJ2. The length of the CDR3 is 14 residues. The germline CDR1 and CDR2 sequences are GITISATS and ISYDGTV (reference sequence). V dropped 0 bases and J dropped 10; count of bases not matched to a gene: 12. CDR3 DNA sequence: TGTGCCTTGTGGGAGGTGCACTGTGAAAGGAAGAAACTCTTT. Its protein product is CALWEVHCERKKLF.

This clone came up a few times. This likely came from a read error, as a far larger clone is one base away. The genes are TRGV5 and TRGJ1 or TRGJ2. Trimming at V came to 0 bases and at J to 4 bases, leaving 9 bases not matched to a gene. The CDR3 extends over 15 amino acids. CDR1 is VINAFY, CDR2 YDVSNSKD, per germline. The CDR3 loop reads CATWDRPPLYYKKLF. DNA of the CDR3: TGTGCCACCTGGGACAGGCCCCCATTGTATTATAAGAAACTCTTT.

In its sample, this clone ranks as medium-sized (0.01 to 0.1%). The V gene is TRGV9, the J gene TRGJP. The CDR3 runs 15 residues. Germline CDR1 and CDR2: GITISATS and ISYDGTV (reference sequence). The V segment lost 3 bases and the J segment 4 bases; nucleotides outside the gene matches: 0. CDR3: CALWEQELGKKIKVF. In nucleotides, the CDR3 is TGTGCCTTGTGGGAGCAAGAGTTGGGCAAAAAAATCAAGGTATTT.

The sample holds a few counts of this clone. The protein in TCRdb stems from a much larger clone and differs at residue 5 from this DNA's translation, likely a read error; here the protein is translated from the DNA. V and J are TRGV9 and TRGJP. The CDR3 length is 16 residues. Germline values: CDR1 GITISATS, CDR2 ISYDGTV (reference sequence). V lost 5 bases and J lost 4; bases outside the gene matches: 5. The CDR3: CALWGLQELGKKIKVF. The CDR3 coding sequence is TGTGCCTTGTGGGGGCTCCAAGAGTTGGGCAAAAAAATCAAGGTATTT.

This clone is large. This chain connects TRGV9 to TRGJ1 or TRGJ2. The CDR3 runs 14 residues. Losses at the gene ends were 4 bases for V and 2 bases for J; bases not matched to a gene: 8. Germline V gene sequence: CDR1 GITISATS, CDR2 ISYDGTV (reference sequence). The CDR3 DNA sequence: TGTGCCTTGTGGGATCCAGGGGATTATTATAAGAAACTCTTT. The encoded protein is CALWDPGDYYKKLF.

By sample share, this clone is medium-sized (0.01 to 0.1%). The chain employs TRGV9 and TRGJP1. The V segment lost 0 bases and the J segment 1 base; nucleotides outside the gene matches: 2. Germline values: CDR1 GITISATS, CDR2 ISYDGTV (reference sequence). The CDR3 has 15 amino acids. The CDR3 nucleotides read TGTGCCTTGTGGGAGGTGGGTACCACTGGTTGGTTCAAGATATTT. Translation gives CALWEVGTTGWFKIF.

This chain uses TRGV10 with TRGJP1. In the absence of a J gene in TCRdb, the DNA was matched to germline to assign it here. TRGV10 is marked as an open reading frame, function uncertain. The J segment lost 5 bases and the V segment lost 8 bases, leaving 6 bases of the junction unmatched. CDR3 length: 13 residues. CDR3 sequence: CAAWGPTGWFKIF. The CDR3 DNA is TGTGCTGCGTGGGGCCCAACTGGTTGGTTCAAGATATTT.

This clone was seen a handful of times. TCRdb assigns this DNA the protein of a much larger clone, which departs from its translation at residue 11; this likely reflects a read error, and the protein shown comes from translating the DNA. The chain is built from TRGV9 and TRGJP. This CDR3 is built from 16 residues. Germline V CDR1 and CDR2: GITISATS, ISYDGTV (reference sequence). This chain's CDR3 is CALWEVQELGRKIKVF. The CDR3 DNA sequence: TGTGCCTTGTGGGAGGTGCAAGAGTTGGGCAGAAAAATCAAGGTATTT.

This clone is deemed large. The V call is TRGV9, the J call TRGJ1 or TRGJ2. The junction had 5 bases not matched to a gene; V was cut back by 0 bases and J by 12 bases. The CDR3 totals 11 residues. Per the germline V gene, CDR1 is GITISATS and CDR2 is ISYDGTV (reference sequence). Here the CDR3 reads CALWEVRGKLF. For the CDR3, the DNA is TGTGCCTTGTGGGAGGTGCGGGGGAAACTCTTT.

This clone is large within its sample. The genes are TRGV9 and TRGJP. J lost 6 bases, V lost 0 bases, and 8 bases had no gene match. The CDR3 covers 18 residues. Germline CDR1 is GITISATS and CDR2 is ISYDGTV (reference sequence). The CDR3 spells CALWEVHPTELGKKIKVF. CDR3 nucleotide sequence: TGTGCCTTGTGGGAGGTGCACCCCACAGAGTTGGGCAAAAAAATCAAGGTATTT.